The 24 T cell receptor beta chains reported below all come from one sample, sequenced in a study of OX40 agonist ivuxolimab in advanced cancers. Assay: immunoSEQ multiplex PCR; the TCRdb copy retains only in-frame clones and omits some. The table shows 95,000 to 100,000 clones, with roughly 80% occurring only once. Sequencing used CD4+ or CD8+ T cells sorted from blood, obtained in a trial of the OX40 agonist ivuxolimab. These receptors all come from an adult with an advanced solid tumor such as melanoma, head and neck, liver or kidney cancer.

This chain joins TRBV18 and TRBJ2-3; 9 positions match TRBD2. The CDR3 covers 17 residues. The ends lost 1 base at V and 0 bases at J; junction bases unmatched: 5. Germline loops: CDR1 KGHSH, CDR2 LQKENI. CDR3: CASSPLASGASTDTQYF. The DNA of the CDR3 is TGTGCCAGCTCACCACTGGCTAGCGGGGCTAGCACAGATACGCAGTATTTT.

This clone was detected only once. The chain carries TRBV5-1 and TRBJ2-1, with D possibly TRBD2 on 6 matching bases. Deletions cut 4 bases from V and 9 bases from J, with 17 bases between. The length of the CDR3 is 14 residues. Germline values: CDR1 SGHRS, CDR2 YFSETQ. The chain's CDR3 is CASSGTPQGGEQFF. The CDR3 DNA sequence: TGCGCCAGCAGCGGTACGCCCCAGGGAGGTGAGCAGTTCTTC.

The chain joins TRBV29-1 to TRBJ2-5, with D perhaps matching TRBD1 (5 bases). Between the trimmed V and J ends, which lost 8 bases and 5 bases, there was a span of 18 bases. CDR3 size: 13 residues. CDR1 and CDR2 from the germline V gene are SQVTM and ANQGSEA. This CDR3 reads CSFRVWMGETQYF. DNA for the CDR3: TGCAGCTTCAGGGTATGGATGGGGGAGACCCAGTACTTC.

This chain uses TRBV6-5 with TRBJ1-1; D unclear. CDR3 size: 14 residues. Between the trimmed V and J ends, which lost 5 bases and 1 base, there was a span of 11 bases. Germline-derived CDR1 and CDR2 are MNHEY and SVGAGI. CDR3 in amino acids: CASSPVIGNTEAFF. In DNA, the CDR3 is TGTGCCAGCAGTCCAGTGATTGGGAACACTGAAGCTTTCTTT.

The V gene is TRBV7-9, the J gene TRBJ2-1, with 11 bases that match TRBD2. CDR3 length: 17 residues. Per the germline V gene, CDR1 is SEHNR and CDR2 is FQNEAQ (reference sequence). The J segment lost 4 bases and the V segment lost 1 base, leaving 6 bases of the junction unmatched. The CDR3 sequence: CASSLVLAGAIYNEQFF. CDR3 coding DNA: TGTGCCAGCAGCTTAGTACTAGCGGGAGCCATATACAATGAGCAGTTCTTC. Drawing the rest from reference TRBV7-9 and TRBJ2-1, the complete variable domain is DTGVSQNPRHKITKRGQNVTFRCDPISEHNRLYWYRQTLGQGPEFLTYFQNEAQLEKSRLLSDRFSAERPKGSFSTLEIQRTEQGDSAMYLCASSLVLAGAIYNEQFFGPGTRLTVL.

The chain combines TRBV7-2 with TRBJ2-3, with D perhaps given as TRBD1 or TRBD2 (5 bases each). From germline, CDR1 is SGHTA and CDR2 FQGNSA. Trimming cost V 5 bases and J 2 bases, with 17 bases left between them. CDR3 size: 16 residues. The CDR3 region is CASSTIPGPATDTQYF. The CDR3 nucleotides read TGTGCCAGCAGCACGATTCCGGGACCAGCCACAGATACGCAGTATTTT.

V is TRBV2 and J is TRBJ1-1; D unresolved. The CDR3 has 13 residues. Trimming pared 6 bases from V and 0 bases from J, leaving 8 bases between. The germline gives CDR1 SNHLY, CDR2 FYNNEI. Written as DNA, the CDR3 is TGTGCCAGCAGGGGAGGGTTGAACACTGAAGCTTTCTTT. This sequence encodes CASRGGLNTEAFF. Full variable domain (rest looked up from reference TRBV2 and TRBJ1-1): EPEVTQTPSHQVTQMGQEVILRCVPISNHLYFYWYRQILGQKVEFLVSFYNNEISEKSEIFDDQFSVERPDGSNFTLKIRSTKLEDSAMYFCASRGGLNTEAFFGQGTRLTVV.

As to this clone: Other DNA sequences in this specimen translate into the identical CDR3. The CDR3 DNA reads TGTGCCATCAGGGACAGAGGGGAAAAACTGTTTTTT. It encodes CAIRDRGEKLFF. The rearrangement links TRBV10-3 to TRBJ1-4; tentative D call: TRBD1 (6 bases). The CDR3 consists of 12 residues. Germline CDR1 is ENHRY and CDR2 is SYGVKD. The V end lost 6 bases, the J end lost 8 bases, and 10 bases lay between the germline ends.

V and J are TRBV10-3 and TRBJ2-1; D ambiguous. Per the germline V gene, CDR1 is ENHRY and CDR2 is SYGVKD. The CDR3 is 13 amino acids. V lost 2 bases to trimming and J lost 9 bases, with 11 bases between them. The CDR3 loop reads CAISEAYSFEQFF. The CDR3 bases are TGTGCCATCAGTGAGGCTTACAGTTTTGAGCAGTTCTTC.

J is TRBJ2-6 and V is TRBV7-6; no firm D call. Germline V lookup: CDR1 SGHVS, CDR2 FNYEAQ. This CDR3 contains 14 residues. Trimming took 5 bases from V and 1 from J, leaving 6 bases between them. Here the CDR3 DNA reads TGTGCCAGCAGCACACCTTCTGGGGCCAACGTCCTGACTTTC. Translated: CASSTPSGANVLTF.

The chain carries TRBV5-8 and TRBJ1-4, with 7 bases fitting TRBD1. V was clipped by 7 bases and J by 5 bases; unmatched bases: 14. Germline-derived CDR1 and CDR2 are SGHTS and YDEGEE. There are 16 residues in the CDR3. As DNA, the CDR3 is TGTGCCAGCCAGCGCGGGACCGGGACAGCAAATGAAAAACTGTTTTTT. Protein: CASQRGTGTANEKLFF.

This sequence joins TRBV5-1 and TRBJ2-7, with 9 bases matching TRBD2. V shed 4 bases and J 6 bases; nucleotides not matched to a gene: 11. The CDR3 has 15 residues. The germline CDR1 and CDR2 sequences are SGHRS and YFSETQ. The chain's CDR3 is CASSTRAGGAPEQYF. CDR3 bases: TGCGCCAGCAGCACCCGAGCGGGGGGAGCCCCCGAGCAGTACTTC.

This clone occurred once. The chain recombines TRBV19 with TRBJ1-1; 9 nucleotides line up with TRBD1. The CDR3 covers 16 residues. The junction had 10 bases not matched to a gene; V was cut back by 4 bases and J by 4 bases. The V gene's germline CDR1 is LNHDA and CDR2 SQIVND (reference sequence). CDR3 region: CASSTRKTGGSTEAFF. DNA for the CDR3: TGTGCCAGTAGTACCAGAAAGACAGGGGGTAGCACTGAAGCTTTCTTT.

CDR3 DNA: TGTGCCAGCACGGACGTAGGGGGGCACGGCGGGGAGCTGTTTTTT. Its protein product is CASTDVGGHGGELFF. The rearrangement uses TRBV2 and TRBJ2-2; D might be TRBD1 or TRBD2, each matching 6 bases. Trimming shortened V by 7 bases and J by 7 bases, and 19 bases separated the two germline ends. The CDR3 has 15 amino acids. Germline V CDR1 and CDR2: SNHLY, FYNNEI.

This clone was observed a few times. The V and J genes are TRBV10-1 and TRBJ2-7, with D possibly being TRBD2 (6 bases). Germline CDR1 reads WNHNN; CDR2 reads SYGVQD (reference sequence). The CDR3 covers 12 residues. V lost 2 bases and J lost 7, with 9 bases in between. The CDR3 is CASSEPRGEQYF. The CDR3 region has the DNA TGCGCCAGCAGTGAGCCCCGGGGGGAGCAGTACTTC.

The V and J genes are TRBV7-7 and TRBJ2-5; 8 nucleotides align to TRBD2. The CDR3 covers 15 residues. Germline V gene lookup returns CDR1 SSHAT and CDR2 FNYEAQ (reference sequence). Trimming removed 0 bases from V and 1 base from J; junction bases left unmatched: 1. The CDR3 loop is CASSLALAGQETQYF. The CDR3 coding sequence is TGTGCCAGCAGCTTAGCCCTAGCGGGCCAAGAGACCCAGTACTTC.

The chain uses TRBV6-5 and TRBJ2-7; TRBD2 aligns across 7 bases. Unmatched junction bases numbered 8, after V lost 2 bases and J lost 4 bases. CDR3 size: 15 residues. Germline lookup yields CDR1 MNHEY and CDR2 SVGAGI. This CDR3 reads CASSYGAGVGYEQYF. As DNA, the CDR3 is TGTGCCAGCAGTTACGGTGCGGGAGTTGGTTACGAGCAGTACTTC.

A few counts support this clone. V gene TRBV19 combines with J gene TRBJ2-7, with D perhaps given as TRBD1 or TRBD2 (5 bases each). This CDR3 is built from 13 residues. Deletions cut 5 bases from V and 5 bases from J, with 13 bases between. Germline loops: CDR1 LNHDA, CDR2 SQIVND (reference sequence). The CDR3 DNA reads TGTGCCAGTAGTCCCATGAGGGGCCACGAGCAGTACTTC. It yields the protein CASSPMRGHEQYF.

The gene calls are TRBV11-2 and TRBJ2-7; D assignment may be TRBD1 or TRBD2 (6 bases each). Deletions cut 0 bases from V and 6 bases from J, with 15 bases between. The CDR3 has 15 amino acids. Germline V gene lookup returns CDR1 SGHAT and CDR2 FQNNGV. The CDR3 nucleotides read TGTGCCAGCAGCTTAGATCTATCGGGGGCAGGCGAGCAGTACTTC. Residues: CASSLDLSGAGEQYF.

This clone was seen only once. The chain uses TRBV10-2 and TRBJ1-1, with no clear D. Trimming cost V 2 bases and J 5 bases, with 3 bases left between them. Per the germline V gene, CDR1 is WSHSY and CDR2 is SAAADI. This CDR3 has 11 amino acids. The CDR3 nucleotides are TGCGCCAGCAGTGAGGGAACTGAAGCTTTCTTT. This translates into CASSEGTEAFF.

This clone appeared a single time. This rearrangement joins TRBV7-2 to TRBJ2-7, with unresolved D. V lost 5 bases to trimming and J lost 6 bases, with 14 bases between them. CDR3 length: 13 residues. The V gene's germline CDR1 is SGHTA and CDR2 FQGNSA. CDR3 coding DNA: TGTGCCAGCAGCCAGTCCCCCTCTCTCGAGCAGTACTTC. Translated, it gives CASSQSPSLEQYF.

The V gene is TRBV5-4, the J gene TRBJ2-5, with D perhaps given as TRBD1 or TRBD2 (6 bases each). Germline assignment: CDR1 SGHNT and CDR2 YYREEE (reference sequence). The ends were cut back, 1 base at V and 5 bases at J, with 18 bases in the middle. The CDR3 has 16 residues. As DNA, the CDR3 is TGTGCCAGCAGCTTGAGAAGTACCGGGGGCGGTGAGACCCAGTACTTC. This translates into CASSLRSTGGGETQYF. Full variable domain (rest looked up from reference TRBV5-4 and TRBJ2-5): ETGVTQSPTHLIKTRGQQVTLRCSSQSGHNTVSWYQQALGQGPQFIFQYYREEENGRGNFPPRFSGLQFPNYSSELNVNALELDDSALYLCASSLRSTGGGETQYFGPGTRLLVL.

J is TRBJ2-1 and V is TRBV4-2, with TRBD1 matching 9 bases. From germline, CDR1 is LGHNA and CDR2 YNFKEQ. The V and J ends lost 4 bases and 6 bases, in that order; junction bases with no gene match: 10. This CDR3 region has 16 residues. CDR3 protein: CASSPAPGQGLNEQFF. CDR3 DNA: TGTGCCAGCAGCCCTGCCCCGGGACAGGGTCTCAATGAGCAGTTCTTC.

This chain uses TRBV11-2 with TRBJ2-7; D is ambiguous. There are 13 residues in the CDR3. Trimming cost V 0 bases and J 0 bases, with 3 bases left between them. Germline values: CDR1 SGHAT, CDR2 FQNNGV. CDR3 amino acids: CASSLDTSYEQYF. The CDR3 nucleotides are TGTGCCAGCAGCTTAGACACCTCCTACGAGCAGTACTTC.